One and the same sample provided the 8 T cell receptor beta chains below, sequenced in a study of cytomegalovirus exposure and HLA in healthy donors. The primer mix had 60 Vbeta and 13 Jbeta primers. Repertoires were generated with immunoSEQ multiplex PCR, while TCRdb's copy carries only in-frame clones and drops some. The sample shows 150,000 to 180,000 clones, roughly 84% of them seen only once. Sequenced input: PBMCs. The receptors were sampled from a woman aged 18-29 years in good health and CMV-seronegative.

The chain has TRBV5-1 and TRBJ2-4, with no clear D. The V and J ends lost 0 bases and 0 bases respectively, with 7 bases between them. The CDR3 contains 15 residues. Looked up from germline, CDR1 is SGHRS and CDR2 is YFSETQ. The CDR3 protein is CASSLGTEAKNIQYF. The CDR3 bases are TGCGCCAGCAGCTTGGGAACAGAAGCCAAAAACATTCAGTACTTC.

Remarks on this clone: The same CDR3 arises from other DNA sequences in this sample as well. The chain uses TRBV9 and TRBJ2-3; D is unresolved. Trimming cost V 0 bases and J 5 bases, with 4 bases left between them. The CDR3 contains 12 residues. Germline CDR1 is SGDLS and CDR2 is YYNGEE. The CDR3: CASSVGLDTQYF. CDR3 coding DNA: TGTGCCAGCAGCGTAGGTCTAGATACGCAGTATTTT.

V and J are TRBV27 and TRBJ2-1; 7 bases line up with TRBD2. The V gene's germline CDR1 is MNHEY and CDR2 SMNVEV (reference sequence). This CDR3 has 17 amino acids. V lost 2 bases to trimming and J lost 6 bases; unmatched junction nucleotides: 13. The CDR3 nucleotides read TGTGCCAGCAGTTTACAGTTGGGAGGGCTCCTCGGCAATGAGCAGTTCTTC. This translates into CASSLQLGGLLGNEQFF.

The rearrangement uses TRBV6-5 and TRBJ2-5; D is undetermined. The germline gives CDR1 MNHEY, CDR2 SVGAGI. Trimming removed 10 bases from V and 7 bases from J, with 19 bases in between. The CDR3 totals 13 residues. CDR3 region: CATTYARGGTQYF. The DNA of the CDR3 is TGTGCCACCACTTACGCGCGCGGCGGGACCCAGTACTTC.

The rearrangement uses TRBV5-1 and TRBJ2-3, with 7 positions matching TRBD2. The ends lost 2 bases at V and 4 bases at J; junction bases unmatched: 13. Germline V lookup: CDR1 SGHRS, CDR2 YFSETQ. There are 17 residues in the CDR3. The CDR3 reads CASSFSLTSTGADTQYF. The CDR3 DNA follows: TGCGCCAGCAGCTTCAGCCTGACTAGCACCGGAGCAGATACGCAGTATTTT.

This chain joins TRBV18 and TRBJ1-1, with D uncertain. The CDR3 extends over 14 amino acids. Germline V lookup: CDR1 KGHSH, CDR2 LQKENI. V was trimmed by 0 bases and J by 0 bases, leaving 5 bases between them. The CDR3 sequence is CASSPPSVNTEAFF. Here the CDR3 DNA reads TGTGCCAGCTCACCACCGTCAGTGAACACTGAAGCTTTCTTT.

The chain employs TRBV5-1 and TRBJ1-2; no clear D gene. Germline CDR1 reads SGHRS; CDR2 reads YFSETQ. Trimming pared 2 bases from V and 4 bases from J, leaving 18 bases between. CDR3 length: 16 residues. The CDR3 coding sequence is TGCGCCAGCAGCTTCCGAGTGGGCAGACTAATCTATGGCTACACCTTC. This gives the protein CASSFRVGRLIYGYTF.

The V call is TRBV5-1, the J call TRBJ2-3; 10 bases are shared with TRBD2. Germline values: CDR1 SGHRS, CDR2 YFSETQ. Losses at the gene ends were 4 bases for V and 2 bases for J; bases not matched to a gene: 7. The CDR3 sequence is 16 residues long. CDR3 sequence (DNA): TGCGCCAGCAGCAACGAGCGGGGGGGCAACACAGATACGCAGTATTTT. It yields the protein CASSNERGGNTDTQYF.